This T cell receptor (beta chain) was identified in a study of early T cells in non-severe SARS-CoV-2 infection. Using its own MiXCR run on the 5' RACE reads, TCRdb lists one record per CDR3 protein. The table includes around 67,000 distinct CDR3 sequences, about an eighth detected once. The CDR3 is 16 residues long. Germline values: CDR1 SGHDN, CDR2 FVKESK. Trimming left V 1 base short and J 7 bases short, with 19 bases between. Only a few counts were recorded for this clonotype. The sequence derives from an adult who was a healthcare worker with PCR-confirmed SARS-CoV-2 infection or an uninfected control (not recorded which). The rearrangement uses TRBV14 and TRBJ2-5; a weak D match, TRBD1 (5 bases). Sample: whole blood, taken at baseline. The CDR3 DNA sequence: TGTGCCAGCAGCCAAGGCGGCCAGGGCCCTTCAGGGACCCAGTACTTC. It codes for CASSQGGQGPSGTQYF.